This TCR beta chain was found in a study of T cells and Merkel cell carcinoma outcomes. Study-level findings and limits: Repertoire plus T-cell density reportedly predicted Merkel cell carcinoma outcomes.

Assay: immunoSEQ multiplex PCR; the TCRdb copy retains only in-frame clones and omits some. In the table there are approximately 12,000 clones, about 95% of which are singletons. CDR1 is LNHDA, CDR2 SQIVND, per germline (reference sequence). Deletions cut 5 bases from V and 3 bases from J, with 17 bases between. This CDR3 is 15 amino acids long. Comments on this clone: As yet, its antigen is unknown.

This receptor was obtained from a human donor with Merkel cell carcinoma. The V gene is TRBV19, the J gene TRBJ2-7; D possibly corresponds to TRBD1 (6 bases). The sample was tumor tissue from Merkel cell carcinoma. CDR3 in DNA: TGTGCCAGTAGTGGATACAGGGAGAGCTTCTACGAGCAGTACTTC. As protein: CASSGYRESFYEQYF.